This T cell receptor (beta chain) was sequenced during a study of blood T cell repertoires in COVID-19. Study summary: T cells, B-cell-depleted T cells, or PBMCs provided the cDNA or gDNA that served as material.

Original processing notes: How many nucleated cells were present was estimated from reference gene primer amplification. This table comes from immunoSEQ multiplex PCR, and its TCRdb copy is limited to in-frame clones, with some not included. The DNA was the basis for D and trimming; V, J and clone size are from that table. This table has some 180,000 clones, 70% to 90% appearing once. This TCR was sampled from a man aged 35-49 years with active or convalescent COVID-19. The sequenced sample was peripheral blood.

In DNA form, the CDR3 reads TGTGCCAGCAGTGAGGGGGCCAATTCACCCCTCCACTTT. This encodes CASSEGANSPLHF. The J gene is TRBJ1-6, the V gene TRBV6-1, with D possibly matching TRBD1 (6 bases). The CDR3 runs to 13 residues. Per the germline V gene, CDR1 is MNHNS and CDR2 is SASEGT. The V gene lost 3 bases and the J gene lost 7 bases, with 7 bases spanning the gap.